This TCR beta chain was sequenced in a study of T-cell memory formation after mild COVID-19. The V gene's germline CDR1 is SGHVS and CDR2 FNYEAQ. This CDR3 is built from 13 residues. V gave up 1 base and J gave up 8 bases, with 11 bases separating them. To note about this clonotype: Its antigen is as yet unknown.

Study-wide results and limits: Researchers report contracting CD4+ clones mostly in CM and EM, with CD8+ clones in EMRA.

TCRdb redid the calling of the 5' RACE reads with MiXCR, one entry per CDR3 protein. The sample shows fewer than 350,000 distinct CDR3 sequences, around 15% of them seen only once. V is TRBV7-6 and J is TRBJ1-1; a possible D gene is TRBD1 (5 bases). The sample was PBMCs or a T cell subset sorted from them (not recorded which). The sequence was collected from a man aged 18-30 years who had mild COVID-19 (a few samples of this study predate the infection). Cell type and time point are not known. CDR3 nucleotides: TGTGCCAGCAGCTTAGGATACGGGGGGGAAGCTTTCTTT. As protein: CASSLGYGGEAFF.